This T cell receptor beta chain was found in a study of blood T cell repertoires in COVID-19. Background on the study: Samples came from the United States, Italy and Spain, spanning acute and convalescent COVID-19. PBMCs, B-cell-depleted T cells, or T cells were the source of the cDNA or gDNA that made up the material.

Trimming took 0 bases from V and 1 from J, leaving 16 bases between them. The CDR3 sequence is 18 residues long. Germline V lookup: CDR1 LGHDT, CDR2 YNNKEL (reference sequence). Per the study methods: The assay estimated nucleated cells by amplifying reference gene primers. Libraries were prepared by immunoSEQ multiplex PCR; TCRdb keeps only in-frame clonotypes and omits some of them. V, J and clone size derive from that table, while D and trimming were established from the DNA sequence. The sample shows over 200,000 clones, 87% of them seen only once. This sequence was found in a man in his 60s who had recovered from COVID-19. This chain joins TRBV3-1 (or the pseudogene TRBV3-2) and TRBJ1-5; a weak D match, TRBD1 (6 bases). Sample: peripheral blood. The CDR3 coding sequence is TGTGCCAGCAGCCAAGATCGGGCGGGGGGCGCGAGCAATCAGCCCCAGCATTTT. Its protein is CASSQDRAGGASNQPQHF.